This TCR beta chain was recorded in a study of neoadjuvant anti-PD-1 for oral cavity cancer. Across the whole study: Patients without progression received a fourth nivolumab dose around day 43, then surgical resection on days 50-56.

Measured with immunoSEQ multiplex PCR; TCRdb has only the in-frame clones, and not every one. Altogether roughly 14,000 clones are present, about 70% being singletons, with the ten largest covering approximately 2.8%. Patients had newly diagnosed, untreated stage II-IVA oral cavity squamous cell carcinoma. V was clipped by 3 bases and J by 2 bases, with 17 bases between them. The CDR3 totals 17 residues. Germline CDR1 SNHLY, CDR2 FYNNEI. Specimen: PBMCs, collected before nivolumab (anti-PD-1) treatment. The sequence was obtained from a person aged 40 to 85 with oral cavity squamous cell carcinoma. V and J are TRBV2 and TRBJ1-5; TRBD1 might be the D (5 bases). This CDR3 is CASSDHFGARGNQPQHF. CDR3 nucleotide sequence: TGTGCCAGCAGTGATCATTTCGGGGCGCGCGGCAATCAGCCCCAGCATTTT.